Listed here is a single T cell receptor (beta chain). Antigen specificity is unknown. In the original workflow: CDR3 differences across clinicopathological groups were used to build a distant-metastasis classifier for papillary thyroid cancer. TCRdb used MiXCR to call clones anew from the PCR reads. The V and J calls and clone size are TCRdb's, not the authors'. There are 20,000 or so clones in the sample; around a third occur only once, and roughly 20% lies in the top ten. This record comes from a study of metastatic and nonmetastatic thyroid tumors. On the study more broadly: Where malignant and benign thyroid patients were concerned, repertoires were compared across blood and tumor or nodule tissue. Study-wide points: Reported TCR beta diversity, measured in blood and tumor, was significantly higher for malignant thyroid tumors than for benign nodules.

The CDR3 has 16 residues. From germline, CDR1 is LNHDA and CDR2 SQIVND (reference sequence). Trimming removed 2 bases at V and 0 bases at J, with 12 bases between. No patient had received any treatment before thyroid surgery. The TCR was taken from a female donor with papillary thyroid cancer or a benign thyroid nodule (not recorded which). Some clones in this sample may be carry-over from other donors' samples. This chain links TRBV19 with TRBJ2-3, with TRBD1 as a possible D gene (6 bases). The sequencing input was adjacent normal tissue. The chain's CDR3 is CASSIRAGASTDTQYF. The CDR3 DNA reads TGTGCCAGTAGTATAAGGGCAGGGGCTAGCACAGATACGCAGTATTTT.